Following are 5 T cell receptor beta chains from one sample sequenced in a study of human CD8 memory T cell subsets. Construction of TCR beta libraries was accomplished by means of UMI-labeled 5' RACE. TCRdb reprocessed the 5' RACE reads and stores each CDR3 protein as one record, lacking DNA. This listing includes about 7,000 distinct CDR3 sequences. The sample taken for sequencing was CD8+ stem-like memory T cells (TSCM and TCM) sorted from PBMCs. Specified subset: stem-like memory CD8 T cells (TSTEM), CCR7+ PD-1- TIGIT-. The origin of the receptors is a human donor in good health.

The rearrangement uses TRBV6-2 or TRBV6-3 and TRBJ2-1. This CDR3 spans 11 amino acids. Germline CDR1 is MNHEY and CDR2 is SVGEGT. CDR3 sequence: CASSVYNEQFF.

This clonotype is classed as medium-sized by frequency. The chain is built from TRBV20-1 and TRBJ1-3. The CDR3 consists of 17 residues. Germline-derived CDR1 and CDR2 are DFQATT and SNEGSKA (reference sequence). The chain's CDR3 is CSARDRFQGLLGNTIYF.

CDR3 in amino acids: CASSLSEGSATEAFF. This rearrangement joins TRBV5-1 to TRBJ1-1. Germline V gene sequence: CDR1 SGHRS, CDR2 YFSETQ. CDR3 length: 15 amino acids. Combining the CDR3 with reference TRBV5-1 and TRBJ1-1 gives the whole variable domain KAGVTQTPRYLIKTRGQQVTLSCSPISGHRSVSWYQQTPGQGLQFLFEYFSETQRNKGNFPGRFSGRQFSNSRSEMNVSTLELGDSALYLCASSLSEGSATEAFFGQGTRLTVV.

The rearrangement joins TRBV25-1 to TRBJ2-5; absent DNA, TCRdb's TRBD1 call cannot be checked. This CDR3 spans 15 amino acids. Germline V lookup: CDR1 MGHDK, CDR2 SYGVNS. This chain's CDR3 is CASSPPGQEQETQYF.

The V call is TRBV7-6, the J call TRBJ2-1. The CDR3 runs to 12 residues. Germline-derived CDR1 and CDR2 are SGHVS and FNYEAQ. CDR3 residues: CASSSYEREQFF. The complete variable domain, with remaining parts taken from reference TRBV7-6 and TRBJ2-1, reads GAGVSQSPRYKVTKRGQDVALRCDPISGHVSLYWYRQALGQGPEFLTYFNYEAQQDKSGLPNDRFSAERPEGSISTLTIQRTEQRDSAMYRCASSSYEREQFFGPGTRLTVL.